The clone carrying this T cell receptor (beta chain) was seen once. V dropped 4 bases and J dropped 8; count of bases not matched to a gene: 5. The germline V gene has CDR1 GTSNPN and CDR2 SVGIG (reference sequence). The CDR3 totals 13 residues. Libraries were prepared by immunoSEQ multiplex PCR; TCRdb keeps only in-frame clonotypes and omits some of them. The sample includes approximately 250,000 clones, 88% seen only once; the top ten take more than 1%. This record comes from a study of blood T cell repertoires in COVID-19. Study as a whole: Whether acute or convalescent, the COVID-19 samples came from the United States, Italy and Spain.

Participants were aged about 18 to 89 years, lived in over 20 US areas, and enrolled virtually. The study assigned cohorts using participant-reported clinical history. V usage is TRBV30 and J usage is TRBJ1-6; 7 bases fit TRBD1. This TCR was sampled from a middle-aged woman with acute COVID-19. Sequencing used PBMCs or T cells enriched from blood (not recorded which). The CDR3 sequence: CAWNRQGYSPLHF. The CDR3 coding sequence is TGTGCCTGGAATCGACAGGGATATTCACCCCTCCACTTT.